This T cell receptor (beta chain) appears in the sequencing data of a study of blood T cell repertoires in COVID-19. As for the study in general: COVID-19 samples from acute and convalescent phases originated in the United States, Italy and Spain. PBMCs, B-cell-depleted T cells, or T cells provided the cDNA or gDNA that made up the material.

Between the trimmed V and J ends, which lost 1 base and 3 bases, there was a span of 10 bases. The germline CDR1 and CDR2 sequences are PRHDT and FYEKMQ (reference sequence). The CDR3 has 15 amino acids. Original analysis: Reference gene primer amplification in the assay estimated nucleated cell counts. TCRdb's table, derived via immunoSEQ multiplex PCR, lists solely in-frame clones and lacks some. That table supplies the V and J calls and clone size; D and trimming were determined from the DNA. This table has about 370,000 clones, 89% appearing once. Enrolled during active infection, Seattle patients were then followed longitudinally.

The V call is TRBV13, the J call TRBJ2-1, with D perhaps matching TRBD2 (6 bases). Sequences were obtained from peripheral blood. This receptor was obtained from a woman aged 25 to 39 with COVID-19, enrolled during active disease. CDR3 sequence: CASSLDRGSYNEQFF. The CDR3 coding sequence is TGTGCCAGCAGCTTAGATCGGGGGAGCTACAATGAGCAGTTCTTC.